What follows are 23 T cell receptor beta chains derived from one specimen sequenced in a study of cytomegalovirus exposure and HLA in healthy donors. PCR amplification relied on 60 Vbeta primers (plus 13 Jbeta primers). Data came from immunoSEQ multiplex PCR; TCRdb stores just in-frame clones and leaves some out. Counted here are about 130,000 clones, approximately 80% occurring once; the ten biggest clones make up approximately 10%. Input material: PBMCs. These receptors were collected from a young man in good health and CMV-seropositive.

This clone was seen a handful of times. The chain couples TRBV5-1 to TRBJ2-7; perhaps TRBD1 as D (5 bases). There are 14 residues in the CDR3. Trimming took off 0 bases at V and 2 bases at J, with 9 bases between the two ends. Germline V gives CDR1 SGHRS, CDR2 YFSETQ. The CDR3 DNA is TGCGCCAGCAGCTTGGAGACAGTAACCTACGAGCAGTACTTC. Protein: CASSLETVTYEQYF.

V usage is TRBV2 and J usage is TRBJ1-6; D is uncertain. The CDR3 runs 12 residues. Per germline, CDR1 SNHLY and CDR2 FYNNEI. The V and J ends lost 7 bases and 5 bases respectively, with 6 bases between them. CDR3 nucleotide sequence: TGTGCCAGCAAGAGGGATAATTCACCCCTCCACTTT. Its translation: CASKRDNSPLHF.

The genes are TRBV7-2 and TRBJ2-2; the match to TRBD2 covers 9 bases. The CDR3 totals 15 residues. V was pared by 8 bases and J by 7 bases, with 11 bases of the junction left unmatched. The germline CDR1 and CDR2 sequences are SGHTA and FQGNSA. The CDR3 sequence: CASRLGTSMGGELFF. In nucleotides, the CDR3 is TGTGCCAGCCGCCTCGGGACTAGCATGGGCGGGGAGCTGTTTTTT.

The rearrangement uses TRBV5-5 and TRBJ1-1; TRBD1 agrees at 7 bases. The CDR3 totals 15 residues. Germline values: CDR1 SGHKS, CDR2 YYEKEE (reference sequence). J gave up 4 bases and V 4 bases, and 10 bases lay outside the gene matches. The CDR3 spells CASSAAGGEGTEAFF. The CDR3 coding sequence is TGTGCCAGCAGCGCAGCAGGGGGAGAGGGCACTGAAGCTTTCTTT. Combining the CDR3 with reference TRBV5-5 and TRBJ1-1 gives the whole variable domain DAGVTQSPTHLIKTRGQQVTLRCSPISGHKSVSWYQQVLGQGPQFIFQYYEKEERGRGNFPDRFSARQFPNYSSELNVNALLLGDSALYLCASSAAGGEGTEAFFGQGTRLTVV.

This chain connects TRBV27 to TRBJ2-1; 11 bases map to TRBD2. Unmatched junction bases numbered 7, after V lost 4 bases and J lost 8 bases. Per the germline V gene, CDR1 is MNHEY and CDR2 is SMNVEV (reference sequence). CDR3 length: 15 amino acids. CDR3: CASSSASGGQDEQFF. CDR3 nucleotides: TGTGCCAGCAGTTCGGCTAGCGGGGGGCAGGATGAGCAGTTCTTC.

The count of this clone is one. The chain joins TRBV29-1 to TRBJ1-2; TRBD1 agrees at 9 bases. The V and J ends lost 5 bases and 7 bases, in that order; junction bases with no gene match: 5. This CDR3 region has 12 residues. Germline CDR1 and CDR2: SQVTM and ANQGSEA. CDR3 amino acids: CSVLQGAGGYTF. DNA for the CDR3: TGCAGCGTTTTACAGGGGGCTGGTGGCTACACCTTC.

The chain combines TRBV4-1 with TRBJ2-7; 7 nucleotides line up with TRBD2. The CDR3 covers 16 residues. Germline assignment: CDR1 MGHRA and CDR2 YSYEKL. Trimming cost V 0 bases and J 3 bases; bases outside gene matches: 8. CDR3 sequence reads: CASSQDLGGIIYEQYF. The CDR3 region has the DNA TGCGCCAGCAGCCAAGATCTCGGGGGGATAATCTACGAGCAGTACTTC.

The V call is TRBV6-5, the J call TRBJ2-1, with D possibly TRBD1 on 6 matching bases. V dropped 6 bases and J dropped 6 bases, with 18 bases sitting between them. This CDR3 is 15 amino acids long. The germline V gene has CDR1 MNHEY and CDR2 SVGAGI. CDR3: CASSPALAGVNEQFF. CDR3 coding DNA: TGTGCCAGCAGCCCCGCGTTGGCAGGGGTCAATGAGCAGTTCTTC.

The CDR3 region has the DNA TGTGCCAGCAGTGGCTTAGGGGCGGGGGGGCCCTCCTACGAGCAGTACTTC. It codes for CASSGLGAGGPSYEQYF. The chain has TRBV6-4 and TRBJ2-7, with 9 bases matching TRBD2. In germline, CDR1 is MRHNA, CDR2 SNTAGT. V trimming: 4 bases; J trimming: 0 bases; junction bases outside the gene matches: 10. This CDR3 contains 17 residues.

This clone came up once. This chain connects TRBV29-1 to TRBJ1-2; no firm D call. Trimming took 7 bases from V and 8 from J, leaving 29 bases between them. The CDR3 spans 16 residues. From germline, CDR1 is SQVTM and CDR2 ANQGSEA. CDR3 loop: CSGAYEGHYGFYGYTF. For the CDR3, the DNA is TGCAGCGGGGCTTACGAGGGCCACTATGGCTTCTACGGCTACACCTTC.

The chain employs TRBV4-2 and TRBJ1-2; the D gene is possibly TRBD1 (6 bases). The germline gives CDR1 LGHNA, CDR2 YNFKEQ. Trimming shortened V by 0 bases and J by 3 bases, and 11 bases separated the two germline ends. The CDR3 is 15 residues long. The CDR3 region is CASSQEMGADYGYTF. CDR3 bases: TGTGCCAGCAGCCAAGAGATGGGGGCAGACTATGGCTACACCTTC.

The chain has TRBV19 and TRBJ1-5; 7 bases map to TRBD1. Germline V gene lookup returns CDR1 LNHDA and CDR2 SQIVND (reference sequence). The J segment lost 2 bases and the V segment lost 7 bases, leaving 8 bases of the junction unmatched. The CDR3 is 15 amino acids. The CDR3 DNA reads TGTGCCAGTAATAGACAGGGATTAGGCAATCAGCCCCAGCATTTT. Its protein product is CASNRQGLGNQPQHF.

V and J are TRBV18 and TRBJ2-3; 14 bases match TRBD2. V was clipped by 6 bases and J by 5 bases; unmatched bases: 10. The CDR3 has 17 residues. Germline-derived CDR1 and CDR2 are KGHSH and LQKENI. CDR3 nucleotide sequence: TGTGCCAGCTCGTATAAGGGACTAGCGGGGGACAGAGATACGCAGTATTTT. Amino acids: CASSYKGLAGDRDTQYF.

The genes are TRBV6-6 and TRBJ2-7; TRBD1 agrees at 8 bases. Losses at the gene ends were 4 bases for V and 0 bases for J; bases not matched to a gene: 8. The CDR3 contains 16 residues. The germline V gene encodes CDR1 MNHNY and CDR2 SVGAGI (reference sequence). The CDR3 loop is CASSSTDRAGSYEQYF. CDR3 coding DNA: TGTGCCAGCAGTTCCACGGACAGGGCCGGCTCCTACGAGCAGTACTTC.

This clone is a singleton in its sample. The rearrangement joins TRBV13 to TRBJ2-5; TRBD2 matches at 12 bases. The CDR3 extends over 16 amino acids. V lost 4 bases, J lost 4 bases, and 7 bases stayed unmatched. Germline loops: CDR1 PRHDT, CDR2 FYEKMQ (reference sequence). The CDR3 coding sequence is TGTGCCAGCAGCTCCTACCTAGCGGGGGGGCGAGAGACCCAGTACTTC. Translated, it gives CASSSYLAGGRETQYF.

This clone occurred a few times. The chain couples TRBV14 to TRBJ2-3; D possibly corresponds to TRBD1 (6 bases). The V gene's germline CDR1 is SGHDN and CDR2 FVKESK. V was clipped by 0 bases and J by 0 bases, with 7 bases between them. This CDR3 has 15 amino acids. This CDR3 is CASSQETGSTDTQYF. CDR3 DNA: TGTGCCAGCAGCCAAGAAACAGGGAGCACAGATACGCAGTATTTT.

The chain joins TRBV19 to TRBJ2-1; possibly TRBD1 for D (5 bases). The CDR3 is 13 residues long. CDR1 and CDR2 (germline): LNHDA, SQIVND (reference sequence). V was trimmed by 2 bases and J by 4 bases, leaving 6 bases between them. Here the CDR3 DNA reads TGTGCCAGTAGTATAAGGGGATACAATGAGCAGTTCTTC. Amino acid sequence: CASSIRGYNEQFF.

The CDR3 nucleotides are TGTGCCAGCAGCTTAGCGAGTATAGGGAGGTACGAGCAGTACTTC. Protein product: CASSLASIGRYEQYF. The J gene is TRBJ2-7, the V gene TRBV7-8; tentative D call: TRBD2 (6 bases). This CDR3 comprises 15 residues. Trimming took off 0 bases at V and 4 bases at J, with 13 bases between the two ends. The germline V gene encodes CDR1 SGHVS and CDR2 FQNEAQ.

CDR3 bases: TGTGCCAGCTCGCGCAGGGTCCCTAGCACAGATACGCAGTATTTT. It is translated as CASSRRVPSTDTQYF. The J gene is TRBJ2-3, the V gene TRBV18; D perhaps matches TRBD1 (5 bases). The CDR3 has 15 residues. Per the germline V gene, CDR1 is KGHSH and CDR2 is LQKENI. Trimming pared 6 bases from V and 0 bases from J, leaving 13 bases between.

V and J are TRBV5-1 and TRBJ1-1; the match to TRBD1 covers 9 bases. V shed 4 bases, J shed 7 bases, and the junction held 8 bases outside the gene matches. Germline V CDR1 and CDR2: SGHRS, YFSETQ. The CDR3 loop spans 14 amino acids. The CDR3: CASSITGGGIEAFF. The CDR3 nucleotides read TGCGCCAGCAGCATAACAGGGGGCGGAATTGAAGCTTTCTTT.

This chain connects TRBV5-3 to TRBJ2-5; D is possibly TRBD1 (6 bases). The tail of the sequence fits TRBJ2-7 better, so the J call may be wrong. TRBV5-3 is recorded as an ORF, its role being uncertain. This CDR3 is 13 amino acids long. CDR3 protein: CAWHRDITYEQYF. The CDR3 nucleotides read TGTGCCTGGCACCGGGACATTACCTACGAGCAGTACTTC.

The chain recombines TRBV6-5 with TRBJ1-3; no firm D call. This CDR3 has 12 residues. CDR1 and CDR2 (germline): MNHEY, SVGAGI. Trimming took 5 bases from V and 5 from J, leaving 7 bases between them. DNA for the CDR3: TGTGCCAGCAGTCCCAACAGAAACACCATATATTTT. Its translation is CASSPNRNTIYF.

V usage is TRBV30 and J usage is TRBJ1-1; the D is unclear. The CDR3 has 14 residues. Trimming left V 0 bases short and J 0 bases short, with 8 bases between. The germline gives CDR1 GTSNPN, CDR2 SVGIG (reference sequence). The CDR3 spells CAWSVRGMNTEAFF. Written as DNA, the CDR3 is TGTGCCTGGAGTGTACGGGGAATGAACACTGAAGCTTTCTTT.